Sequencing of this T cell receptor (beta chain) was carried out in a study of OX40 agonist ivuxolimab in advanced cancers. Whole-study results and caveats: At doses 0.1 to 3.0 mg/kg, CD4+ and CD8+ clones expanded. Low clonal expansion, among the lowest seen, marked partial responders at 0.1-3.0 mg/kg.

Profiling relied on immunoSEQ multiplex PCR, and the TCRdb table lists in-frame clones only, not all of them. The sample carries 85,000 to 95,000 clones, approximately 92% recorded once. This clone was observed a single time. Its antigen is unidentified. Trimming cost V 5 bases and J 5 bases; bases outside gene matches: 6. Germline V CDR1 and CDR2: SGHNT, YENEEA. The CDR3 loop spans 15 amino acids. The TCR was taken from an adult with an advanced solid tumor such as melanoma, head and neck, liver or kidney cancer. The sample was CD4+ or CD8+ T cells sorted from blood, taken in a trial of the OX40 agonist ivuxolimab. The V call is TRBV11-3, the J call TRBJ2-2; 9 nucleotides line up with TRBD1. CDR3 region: CASSRKTGGTGELFF. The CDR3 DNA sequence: TGTGCCAGCAGCCGAAAGACAGGGGGAACCGGGGAGCTGTTTTTT.